One sample yielded the 29 T cell receptor beta chains listed below, sequenced in a study of blood T cell repertoires in COVID-19 (dated by TCRdb to the early 2020s). Receptors were amplified or captured by the immunoSEQ multiplex PCR assay. Entries here come from immuneACCESS through TCRdb and include only in-frame sequences with V and J called. Some clones fail to appear in such tables; in the studies checked, an unresolved V gene covers under half of the shortfall, and the cause of the remainder is unknown. This sample is represented by over 45,000 clones; 81% of them were singletons. The ten largest account for 28% of the sample. The sequenced sample was peripheral blood. All receptors come from a woman at least 80 years old with active or convalescent COVID-19.

V and J are TRBV4-3 and TRBJ2-7, with 8 bases fitting TRBD2. Germline trimming cut 1 base from V and 4 bases from J; bases unmatched to any gene: 6. Per germline, CDR1 LGHNA and CDR2 YSLEER. The CDR3 contains 15 residues. The CDR3 reads CASSQASGGPYEQYF. For the CDR3, the DNA is TGCGCCAGCAGCCAAGCCAGCGGGGGACCTTACGAGCAGTACTTC.

CDR3 nucleotide sequence: TGTGCCAGCATCAACTCACGAGTCACTGAAGCTTTCTTT. The encoded protein is CASINSRVTEAFF. The chain has TRBV28 and TRBJ1-1; no firm D call. Trimming removed 7 bases from V and 4 bases from J, with 13 bases in between. The V gene's germline CDR1 is MDHEN and CDR2 SYDVKM. The CDR3 extends over 13 amino acids.

This clone has just a few counts. This chain connects TRBV7-2 to TRBJ1-3; D is perhaps TRBD1 (6 bases). V lost 6 bases and J 0 bases, leaving 15 bases between the germline ends. The CDR3 is made up of 16 amino acids. Germline CDR1 SGHTA, CDR2 FQGNSA. The CDR3 loop is CASRDRGADSGNTIYF. The CDR3 DNA reads as TGTGCCAGCAGGGACCGGGGGGCTGACTCTGGAAACACCATATATTTT.

The rearrangement links TRBV7-7 to TRBJ2-2; a weak D match, TRBD1 (6 bases). Germline CDR1 is SSHAT and CDR2 is FNYEAQ (reference sequence). Trimming stripped 8 bases from V and 0 bases from J, with 7 bases between. The CDR3 spans 13 residues. The CDR3 DNA follows: TGTGCCAGCGGGACAACGAACACCGGGGAGCTGTTTTTT. It specifies CASGTTNTGELFF.

The chain is built from TRBV7-2 and TRBJ2-5, with 12 bases that match TRBD2. Trimming at V came to 2 bases and at J to 4 bases, leaving 11 bases not matched to a gene. CDR3 length: 18 residues. Germline CDR1 and CDR2: SGHTA and FQGNSA. The CDR3 DNA is TGTGCCAGCAGCTTAAGGGTCTTACTAGCGGGGGGCGGAGAGACCCAGTACTTC. This translates into CASSLRVLLAGGGETQYF.

V usage is TRBV10-2 and J usage is TRBJ1-5; weak D call: TRBD1 (6 bases). CDR3 size: 13 residues. CDR1 is WSHSY and CDR2 is SAAADI in the germline V gene. Deletions cut 5 bases from V and 4 bases from J, with 9 bases between. CDR3 coding DNA: TGCGCCAGCAGTACAGGGTTAAATCAGCCCCAGCATTTT. Its protein is CASSTGLNQPQHF.

This clone was seen more than once but under ten times. V is TRBV7-8 and J is TRBJ1-2, with 8 bases fitting TRBD1. Germline CDR1 is SGHVS and CDR2 is FQNEAQ. The CDR3 is made up of 15 amino acids. V dropped 7 bases and J dropped 4; count of bases not matched to a gene: 11. The CDR3 DNA reads as TGTGCCAGCACCGACCTCCGGGACAGGAGCTATGGCTACACCTTC. Translating it yields CASTDLRDRSYGYTF.

The gene calls are TRBV18 and TRBJ2-2; 7 bases line up with TRBD1. Germline lookup yields CDR1 KGHSH and CDR2 LQKENI. The CDR3 extends over 15 amino acids. The V segment lost 3 bases and the J segment 5 bases; nucleotides outside the gene matches: 6. The CDR3 nucleotides are TGTGCCAGCTCACCCCCGGACAGGATGACCGGGGAGCTGTTTTTT. Amino acids: CASSPPDRMTGELFF.

The chain carries TRBV7-2 and TRBJ1-2; D is possibly TRBD1 (5 bases). The CDR3 is made up of 12 amino acids. Germline V gives CDR1 SGHTA, CDR2 FQGNSA. Trimming shortened V by 5 bases and J by 2 bases, and 6 bases separated the two germline ends. The CDR3 spells CASSDRNYGYTF. The CDR3, as DNA: TGTGCCAGCAGCGACAGAAACTATGGCTACACCTTC.

The V call is TRBV5-4, the J call TRBJ1-1, with D perhaps matching TRBD1 (6 bases). The germline V and J ends were trimmed by 4 bases and 1 base, with 17 bases remaining between them. Per germline, CDR1 SGHNT and CDR2 YYREEE (reference sequence). The CDR3 has 16 amino acids. The CDR3, as DNA: TGTGCCAGCAGCCCTCTTGGGGGGGCGACGAACACTGAAGCTTTCTTT. This encodes CASSPLGGATNTEAFF.

The CDR3 region is CASLRQEDTEAFF. The CDR3 DNA sequence: TGTGCCAGCCTTCGACAGGAGGACACTGAAGCTTTCTTT. This chain links TRBV7-9 with TRBJ1-1, with D perhaps matching TRBD1 (6 bases). V was trimmed by 8 bases and J by 3 bases, leaving 13 bases between them. This CDR3 is 13 amino acids long. Germline values: CDR1 SEHNR, CDR2 FQNEAQ (reference sequence).

This clone was detected only once. The chain uses TRBV11-1 and TRBJ1-2; D is unclear. Trimming took off 2 bases at V and 8 bases at J, with 21 bases between the two ends. The CDR3 extends over 16 amino acids. Per germline, CDR1 SGHAT and CDR2 FQDESV (reference sequence). The CDR3 nucleotides read TGTGCCAGCAGCTTAAGGTCAGGAATGGGCCTCGAGGGCTACACCTTC. Amino acid sequence: CASSLRSGMGLEGYTF.

The chain combines TRBV6-5 with TRBJ2-7; 9 bases match TRBD2. The germline V gene has CDR1 MNHEY and CDR2 SVGAGI. This CDR3 comprises 14 residues. Germline trimming cut 6 bases from V and 2 bases from J; bases unmatched to any gene: 5. The CDR3 is CASRAGGTTYEQYF. Here the CDR3 DNA reads TGTGCCAGCAGAGCGGGGGGCACTACCTACGAGCAGTACTTC.

The rearrangement joins TRBV27 to TRBJ1-5, with 9 bases matching TRBD1. CDR1 is MNHEY and CDR2 is SMNVEV in the germline V gene (reference sequence). The CDR3 has 14 amino acids. V lost 5 bases and J lost 4; bases outside the gene matches: 3. The CDR3 loop reads CASSGGTGNQPQHF. The CDR3 DNA is TGTGCCAGCAGTGGCGGGACAGGGAATCAGCCCCAGCATTTT.

This chain joins TRBV29-1 and TRBJ2-1, with 10 bases identical to TRBD2. J was trimmed by 7 bases and V by 6 bases; bases with no gene match: 9. CDR3 size: 14 residues. Germline V gives CDR1 SQVTM, CDR2 ANQGSEA. CDR3 residues: CSVLSGGVSNEQFF. As DNA, the CDR3 is TGCAGCGTCCTCAGCGGGGGGGTTTCGAATGAGCAGTTCTTC.

This clone was observed a single time. This chain connects TRBV18 to TRBJ2-2, with 9 nucleotides matching TRBD1. V lost 0 bases, J lost 6 bases, and 5 bases stayed unmatched. This CDR3 is built from 16 residues. From germline, CDR1 is KGHSH and CDR2 LQKENI. CDR3 protein: CASSPPGTGFSGELFF. The CDR3, as DNA: TGTGCCAGCTCACCACCCGGGACAGGGTTCTCCGGGGAGCTGTTTTTT.

This sequence joins TRBV6-6 and TRBJ2-7; 9 bases line up with TRBD2. After removal of 7 bases from V and 5 bases from J, the junction contained 12 bases not matched to a gene. Germline V gives CDR1 MNHNY, CDR2 SVGAGI (reference sequence). The CDR3 loop spans 15 amino acids. CDR3 amino acids: CASTPRAGGVDEQYF. CDR3 nucleotides: TGTGCCAGCACCCCCCGAGCGGGGGGAGTAGACGAGCAGTACTTC.

This CDR3 is CASSPGTGGPDTQYF. The DNA of the CDR3 is TGTGCCAGCAGCCCCGGGACAGGGGGGCCAGATACGCAGTATTTT. J is TRBJ2-3 and V is TRBV7-2; 11 bases are a match to TRBD1. Per the germline V gene, CDR1 is SGHTA and CDR2 is FQGNSA. The J segment lost 4 bases and the V segment lost 5 bases, leaving 5 bases of the junction unmatched. The CDR3 spans 15 residues.

V gene TRBV6-5 combines with J gene TRBJ2-1; D possibly corresponds to TRBD1 (6 bases). CDR3 length: 14 amino acids. V gave up 8 bases and J gave up 3 bases, with 14 bases separating them. CDR1 and CDR2 (germline): MNHEY, SVGAGI. In DNA form, the CDR3 reads TGTGCCAGCGGACGGACAGATAGCTACAATGAGCAGTTCTTC. Protein product: CASGRTDSYNEQFF.

This clone was detected once. The chain links TRBV6-2 or TRBV6-3 to TRBJ1-1; the match to TRBD1 covers 9 bases. This CDR3 region has 13 residues. Germline V lookup: CDR1 MNHEY, CDR2 SVGEGT. The ends lost 6 bases at V and 10 bases at J; junction bases unmatched: 9. CDR3 sequence (DNA): TGTGCCAGCAGCCCCCTGGGACAGGGCGTAGCTTTCTTT. Its translation: CASSPLGQGVAFF.

This clone was found once. This chain's CDR3 is CASGRQGIASPLHF. The CDR3 nucleotides read TGTGCCAGTGGGAGACAGGGGATCGCTTCACCCCTCCACTTT. The chain employs TRBV2 and TRBJ1-6; 8 bases map to TRBD1. Germline values: CDR1 SNHLY, CDR2 FYNNEI. This CDR3 contains 14 residues. After removal of 9 bases from V and 9 bases from J, the junction contained 10 bases not matched to a gene.

The chain joins TRBV24-1 to TRBJ2-7; 7 nucleotides match TRBD1. This CDR3 spans 17 amino acids. V lost 3 bases to trimming and J lost 4 bases; unmatched junction nucleotides: 14. Germline CDR1 KGHDR, CDR2 SFDVKD. This CDR3 reads CATSDLQGRPRGYEQYF. The DNA for the CDR3 is TGTGCCACCAGTGATCTACAGGGGAGACCCAGAGGATACGAGCAGTACTTC.

The chain is built from TRBV3-1 (or the pseudogene TRBV3-2) and TRBJ2-7, with 8 bases aligning to TRBD1. Germline loops: CDR1 LGHDT, CDR2 YNNKEL (reference sequence). The CDR3 has 15 amino acids. V was clipped by 3 bases and J by 0 bases; unmatched bases: 4. CDR3 sequence: CASSHAGTGSYEQYF. The CDR3 coding sequence is TGTGCCAGCAGCCATGCCGGGACAGGCTCCTACGAGCAGTACTTC.

The rearrangement uses TRBV4-2 and TRBJ1-2; maybe TRBD1 (5 bases). Trimming removed 4 bases at V and 8 bases at J, with 17 bases between. There are 14 residues in the CDR3. From germline, CDR1 is LGHNA and CDR2 YNFKEQ. CDR3 DNA: TGTGCCAGCAGCCGGGACTTGGAGCTGTTAGGCTACACCTTC. Translating it yields CASSRDLELLGYTF.

The gene calls are TRBV9 and TRBJ2-7; 7 bases fit TRBD2. The CDR3 length is 16 residues. Trimming took 3 bases from V and 0 from J; bases not matched to a gene: 9. Germline CDR1 SGDLS, CDR2 YYNGEE. The CDR3 spells CASSAHGGDPSYEQYF. In DNA, the CDR3 is TGTGCCAGCAGCGCGCATGGGGGGGATCCCTCCTACGAGCAGTACTTC.

J is TRBJ1-3 and V is TRBV6-1; 7 bases agree with TRBD1. CDR1 and CDR2 (germline): MNHNS, SASEGT. Trimming took 1 base from V and 2 from J; bases not matched to a gene: 11. The CDR3 has 18 residues. CDR3 sequence reads: CASSEGSRQGGTGNTIYF. DNA for the CDR3: TGTGCCAGCAGTGAAGGCTCAAGACAGGGAGGTACTGGAAACACCATATATTTT.

This clone has just a few counts. The V call is TRBV10-3, the J call TRBJ2-2, with 9 bases that match TRBD2. The CDR3 spans 14 residues. Germline V gene lookup returns CDR1 ENHRY and CDR2 SYGVKD. V was clipped by 6 bases and J by 5 bases; unmatched bases: 4. The CDR3 nucleotides are TGTGCCATCAGCCAAAGCGGGGGGACCGGGGAGCTGTTTTTT. Translated, it gives CAISQSGGTGELFF.

This chain uses TRBV11-2 with TRBJ1-1; no clear D gene. From germline, CDR1 is SGHAT and CDR2 FQNNGV. V dropped 5 bases and J dropped 1 base, with 11 bases sitting between them. The CDR3 loop spans 14 amino acids. The CDR3 spells CASSLQFANTEAFF. CDR3 in DNA: TGTGCCAGCAGCCTACAGTTTGCGAACACTGAAGCTTTCTTT.

The chain combines TRBV19 with TRBJ1-2; TRBD1 matches 9 bases. The CDR3 consists of 14 residues. V was pared by 7 bases and J by 5 bases, with 8 bases of the junction left unmatched. CDR1 and CDR2 from the germline V gene are LNHDA and SQIVND (reference sequence). The CDR3 is CASNTGGADYGYTF. The CDR3 region has the DNA TGTGCCAGTAATACAGGGGGCGCGGATTATGGCTACACCTTC.